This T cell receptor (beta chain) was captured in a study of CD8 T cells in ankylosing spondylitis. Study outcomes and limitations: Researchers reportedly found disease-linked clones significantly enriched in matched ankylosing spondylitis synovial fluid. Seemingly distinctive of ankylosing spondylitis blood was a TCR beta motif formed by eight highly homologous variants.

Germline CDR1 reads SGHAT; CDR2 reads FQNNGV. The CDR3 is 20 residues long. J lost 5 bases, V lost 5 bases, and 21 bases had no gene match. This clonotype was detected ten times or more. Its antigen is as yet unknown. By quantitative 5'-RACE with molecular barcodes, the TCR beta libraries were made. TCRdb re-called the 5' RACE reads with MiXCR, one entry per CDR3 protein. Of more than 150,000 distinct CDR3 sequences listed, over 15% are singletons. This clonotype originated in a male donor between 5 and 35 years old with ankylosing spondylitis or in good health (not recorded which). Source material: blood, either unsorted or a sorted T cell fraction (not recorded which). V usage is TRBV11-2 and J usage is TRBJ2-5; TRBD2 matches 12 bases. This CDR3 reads CASSHPVGLAGGVSRETQYF. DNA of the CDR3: TGTGCCAGCAGCCACCCGGTCGGGCTAGCGGGAGGGGTTTCCAGGGAGACCCAGTACTTC.